The 20 T cell receptor beta chains below all came from one sample that was sequenced in a study of beta chain features in type 1 diabetes. Study outcomes and limitations: A moderate, significant TCRB CDR3 shortening appeared in type 1 diabetes across four CD4+ subsets.

For these TCRs, the target antigens are not known. Of the isolated RNA, all was reverse transcribed, and so the sequenced material was expressed TCRB transcripts. The repertoire was sequenced with immunoSEQ multiplex PCR; TCRdb's copy has only in-frame clones and lacks some. The table has about 280,000 clones, around 16% seen once. Sample: naive CD4+ T cells from blood. Every receptor here comes from a man younger than 35 with type 1 diabetes.

The J gene is TRBJ2-5, the V gene TRBV28, with D tentatively TRBD1 (5 bases). Germline V gene data show CDR1 as MDHEN and CDR2 as SYDVKM. V lost 2 bases and J 5 bases, leaving 9 bases between the germline ends. This CDR3 is 13 amino acids long. The CDR3 coding sequence is TGTGCCAGCAGTTTAAAGGGGCGGGAGACCCAGTACTTC. It yields the protein CASSLKGRETQYF.

The chain combines TRBV11-1 with TRBJ2-4; 10 nucleotides agree with TRBD1. V dropped 6 bases and J dropped 5; count of bases not matched to a gene: 7. CDR3 length equals 15 residues. The germline CDR1 and CDR2 sequences are SGHAT and FQDESV (reference sequence). As DNA, the CDR3 is TGTGCCAGCAGTTCGGGACAGGGGCTTCAAAACATTCAGTACTTC. Translated: CASSSGQGLQNIQYF.

This clone was observed once. This chain joins TRBV9 and TRBJ1-4; TRBD1 is a possible D gene (6 bases). The germline gives CDR1 SGDLS, CDR2 YYNGEE. Between the trimmed V and J ends, which lost 0 bases and 3 bases, there was a span of 9 bases. The CDR3 covers 15 residues. In DNA, the CDR3 is TGTGCCAGCAGCGTAGCGAAGGGGGCTAATGAAAAACTGTTTTTT. Translated: CASSVAKGANEKLFF.

The gene calls are TRBV28 and TRBJ1-1; D is uncertain. CDR3 length: 12 residues. The germline V and J ends were trimmed by 2 bases and 7 bases, with 8 bases remaining between them. Per the germline V gene, CDR1 is MDHEN and CDR2 is SYDVKM. This CDR3 is CASSLIYSEAFF. The CDR3 nucleotides read TGTGCCAGCAGTTTAATTTACAGTGAAGCTTTCTTT.

V and J are TRBV7-2 and TRBJ2-1; 10 nucleotides agree with TRBD2. V gave up 5 bases and J gave up 0 bases; unmatched junction bases: 4. This CDR3 region has 16 residues. Germline lookup yields CDR1 SGHTA and CDR2 FQGNSA. CDR3 sequence reads: CASSRLAGSSYNEQFF. The CDR3, as DNA: TGTGCCAGCAGCCGACTAGCGGGTAGCTCCTACAATGAGCAGTTCTTC.

This clone appeared a few times. The J gene is TRBJ2-1, the V gene TRBV27, with 8 bases aligning to TRBD1. This CDR3 is 15 amino acids long. CDR1 MNHEY and CDR2 SMNVEV come from the germline V gene (reference sequence). The J segment lost 2 bases and the V segment lost 6 bases, leaving 6 bases of the junction unmatched. CDR3 protein: CASSHRQGTYNEQFF. In DNA form, the CDR3 reads TGTGCCAGCAGCCACCGACAGGGGACCTACAATGAGCAGTTCTTC.

This rearrangement joins TRBV6-5 to TRBJ1-2; D is perhaps TRBD1 (5 bases). V dropped 6 bases and J dropped 4 bases, with 9 bases sitting between them. This CDR3 region has 12 residues. Germline CDR1 is MNHEY and CDR2 is SVGAGI. CDR3 DNA: TGTGCCAGCAGGGGGGGAGTCTATGGCTACACCTTC. Translation: CASRGGVYGYTF.

V usage is TRBV2 and J usage is TRBJ2-2; 13 nucleotides agree with TRBD2. Per the germline V gene, CDR1 is SNHLY and CDR2 is FYNNEI. CDR3 length: 18 amino acids. V trimming: 8 bases; J trimming: 7 bases; junction bases outside the gene matches: 16. CDR3 sequence (DNA): TGTGCCAGCCAACGCTTCCTACTAGCGGGGGGGCAAGGCGGGGAGCTGTTTTTT. As protein: CASQRFLLAGGQGGELFF.

The rearrangement joins TRBV30 to TRBJ2-7; TRBD1 matches 7 bases. CDR1 and CDR2 (germline): GTSNPN, SVGIG (reference sequence). This CDR3 is 12 amino acids long. V trimming: 7 bases; J trimming: 7 bases; junction bases outside the gene matches: 10. The CDR3, as DNA: TGTGCCTCACAGGGGATCTTGAGGGAGCAGTACTTC. Translated, it gives CASQGILREQYF.

DNA of the CDR3: TGTGCCAGCAGCCAAACAGGGCATGGCTACACCTTC. Translation: CASSQTGHGYTF. The chain recombines TRBV14 with TRBJ1-2; perhaps TRBD1 as D (6 bases). The CDR3 has 12 amino acids. The germline CDR1 and CDR2 sequences are SGHDN and FVKESK. The V and J ends lost 2 bases and 6 bases respectively, with 7 bases between them.

The chain is built from TRBV7-2 and TRBJ1-2, with a tentative D call TRBD1 (5 bases). Trimming removed 5 bases from V and 2 bases from J, with 18 bases in between. The CDR3 has 16 residues. The germline gives CDR1 SGHTA, CDR2 FQGNSA. The CDR3 DNA reads TGTGCCAGCAGCCTCCTTGGGGCGAAGGGGAACTATGGCTACACCTTC. This sequence encodes CASSLLGAKGNYGYTF.

The V call is TRBV28, the J call TRBJ2-5, with 9 bases matching TRBD2. CDR1 and CDR2 from the germline V gene are MDHEN and SYDVKM. The V segment lost 6 bases and the J segment 1 base; nucleotides outside the gene matches: 9. The CDR3 runs 16 residues. The DNA of the CDR3 is TGTGCCAGCAGCTCTCACAGGGGACTAGCCCAAGAGACCCAGTACTTC. Residues: CASSSHRGLAQETQYF.

This clone came up a few times. This chain connects TRBV7-9 to TRBJ2-3; D not certain. Trimming removed 5 bases from V and 5 bases from J, with 2 bases in between. Germline loops: CDR1 SEHNR, CDR2 FQNEAQ (reference sequence). This CDR3 has 10 amino acids. CDR3 sequence: CASSQDTQYF. DNA of the CDR3: TGTGCCAGCAGCCAAGATACGCAGTATTTT.

The J gene is TRBJ2-3, the V gene TRBV5-1; 7 positions match TRBD2. The germline gives CDR1 SGHRS, CDR2 YFSETQ. The CDR3 covers 15 residues. After removal of 0 bases from V and 6 bases from J, the junction contained 7 bases not matched to a gene. CDR3 amino acids: CASSLGLAVSDTQYF. CDR3 sequence (DNA): TGCGCCAGCAGCTTGGGCCTAGCGGTATCGGATACGCAGTATTTT.

V is TRBV2 and J is TRBJ2-5; tentatively, D is TRBD2 (5 bases). CDR1 is SNHLY and CDR2 is FYNNEI in the germline V gene. The germline V and J ends were trimmed by 6 bases and 5 bases, with 10 bases remaining between them. CDR3 length: 12 amino acids. CDR3: CASRWGVETQYF. The CDR3 DNA reads as TGTGCCAGCAGATGGGGAGTGGAGACCCAGTACTTC.

V gene TRBV29-1 combines with J gene TRBJ1-1; D is uncertain. The V gene lost 6 bases and the J gene lost 0 bases, with 17 bases spanning the gap. CDR3 length: 15 amino acids. Germline CDR1 is SQVTM and CDR2 is ANQGSEA. CDR3 bases: TGCAGCGTCCGGAGCGGCGGTCTAATGAACACTGAAGCTTTCTTT. Protein sequence: CSVRSGGLMNTEAFF.

This clone showed up just a few times. The chain recombines TRBV28 with TRBJ2-7; the match to TRBD2 covers 7 bases. Losses at the gene ends were 5 bases for V and 2 bases for J; bases not matched to a gene: 12. CDR3 length: 16 amino acids. Germline V gives CDR1 MDHEN, CDR2 SYDVKM. CDR3 sequence (DNA): TGTGCCAGCAGTGTGCTGGGCGGGACTAATCCCTACGAGCAGTACTTC. It is translated as CASSVLGGTNPYEQYF. Full variable domain (outside the CDR3, taken from reference TRBV28 and TRBJ2-7): DVKVTQSSRYLVKRTGEKVFLECVQDMDHENMFWYRQDPGLGLRLIYFSYDVKMKEKGDIPEGYSVSREKKERFSLILESASTNQTSMYLCASSVLGGTNPYEQYFGPGTRLTVT.

The chain combines TRBV9 with TRBJ2-3, with TRBD2 identical over 9 bases. Unmatched junction bases numbered 13, after V lost 0 bases and J lost 5 bases. CDR1 and CDR2 from the germline V gene are SGDLS and YYNGEE. CDR3 length: 18 amino acids. CDR3 protein: CASSVEASGARRGDTQYF. CDR3 bases: TGTGCCAGCAGCGTAGAAGCTAGCGGGGCCCGCCGTGGAGATACGCAGTATTTT.

This clone appeared a few times. The chain is built from TRBV10-3 and TRBJ2-7, with D uncertain. From germline, CDR1 is ENHRY and CDR2 SYGVKD. V was cut by 3 bases and J by 0 bases, with 9 bases left in between. The CDR3 consists of 14 residues. Written as DNA, the CDR3 is TGTGCCATCAGTGAATCCATGAGCTCCTACGAGCAGTACTTC. Encoded protein: CAISESMSSYEQYF.

This clone was recorded a few times. The J gene is TRBJ2-2, the V gene TRBV11-2; 7 nucleotides align to TRBD1. This CDR3 spans 15 amino acids. The junction had 4 bases not matched to a gene; V was cut back by 5 bases and J by 1 base. Germline CDR1 reads SGHAT; CDR2 reads FQNNGV. CDR3 bases: TGTGCCAGCAGCCCGGGACAGTTGAACACCGGGGAGCTGTTTTTT. Amino acid sequence: CASSPGQLNTGELFF.